The 24 T cell receptor beta chains reported below all come from one sample, sequenced in a study of T cells in Graves' hyperthyroidism and ophthalmopathy. RNA transcripts yielded amplified TCR beta CDR3 regions. The HTBI set primed first-round TCR CDR3 RT-PCR. Each CDR3 protein is one row after TCRdb ran MiXCR on the multiplex PCR reads. The sample records roughly 380,000 distinct CDR3 sequences, about a fifth being singletons. Material: blood. The receptor source for this set is a woman aged 18-29 years with Graves' hyperthyroidism.

This clonotype has ten or more counts. V and J are TRBV14 and TRBJ1-1, with a possible D match to TRBD1 (6 bases). This CDR3 comprises 18 residues. Between the trimmed V and J ends, which lost 2 bases and 3 bases, there was a span of 22 bases. Germline V gives CDR1 SGHDN, CDR2 FVKESK. CDR3 sequence: CASSQSGTLEWGYTEAFF. The CDR3 DNA reads TGTGCCAGCAGCCAATCGGGGACACTCGAGTGGGGGTACACTGAAGCTTTCTTT.

The CDR3 DNA reads TGTGCCAGCAGGGGAGCCCCAACCGGGGAGCTGTTTTTT. As protein: CASRGAPTGELFF. This chain links TRBV12-3 or TRBV12-4 with TRBJ2-2, with D maybe TRBD2 (5 bases). The CDR3 is made up of 13 amino acids. With 6 bases removed from V and 5 bases from J, the gap between germline ends came to 10 bases.

This clonotype was detected many times. A single base separates this from a much larger clone, so it may be a read error. The rearrangement links TRBV6-2 or TRBV6-3 to TRBJ1-1; TRBD1 agrees at 7 bases. Germline V gives CDR1 MNHEY, CDR2 SVGEGT. The CDR3 runs 15 residues. DNA of the CDR3: TGTGTCACCGCGGCGAGGGGGCTAGGGAACACTGAAGCTTTCTTT. It is translated as CVTAARGLGNTEAFF.

This clonotype was seen repeatedly, ten times or more. This chain uses TRBV12-3 or TRBV12-4 with TRBJ2-7, with TRBD1 matching 12 bases. V dropped 3 bases and J dropped 6; count of bases not matched to a gene: 3. The CDR3 extends over 14 amino acids. The CDR3 reads CASSLGQGAGEQYF. As DNA, the CDR3 is TGTGCCAGCAGTTTGGGACAGGGGGCGGGCGAGCAGTACTTC.

This clonotype was observed many times. For the CDR3, the DNA is TGTGCCAGCAGCAACCACGGGGAGACCCAGTACTTC. Translated: CASSNHGETQYF. J is TRBJ2-5 and V is TRBV27, with D unclear. Germline V gene lookup returns CDR1 MNHEY and CDR2 SMNVEV (reference sequence). The length of the CDR3 is 12 residues. Between the trimmed V and J ends, which lost 6 bases and 5 bases, there was a span of 10 bases.

The V and J genes are TRBV6-2 or TRBV6-3 and TRBJ1-1; maybe TRBD1 (5 bases). Germline loops: CDR1 MNHEY, CDR2 SVGEGT. V lost 3 bases to trimming and J lost 4 bases, with 12 bases between them. CDR3 length equals 14 residues. In DNA, the CDR3 is TGTGCCAGCAGTTATGGGGCCTTGAGCACTGAAGCTTTCTTT. Protein: CASSYGALSTEAFF.

This clonotype was observed at least ten times. The V call is TRBV11-1, the J call TRBJ1-1; D not resolved. This CDR3 spans 15 amino acids. V was shortened by 2 bases and J by 3 bases, with 13 bases between the two germline ends. Germline CDR1 SGHAT, CDR2 FQDESV (reference sequence). CDR3 amino acids: CASSLPLIGHTEAFF. The CDR3 nucleotides read TGTGCCAGCAGCTTACCGCTAATTGGCCACACTGAAGCTTTCTTT.

V and J are TRBV6-1 and TRBJ1-2, with 12 bases lining up with TRBD1. This CDR3 has 15 residues. Germline CDR1 reads MNHNS; CDR2 reads SASEGT. V lost 6 bases and J lost 7; bases outside the gene matches: 9. In DNA form, the CDR3 reads TGTGCCAGCAGCGAGGGGACAGGGGGCGCGACTGGCTACACCTTC. It translates to CASSEGTGGATGYTF.

This clonotype occurred many times. The chain couples TRBV30 to TRBJ1-2; D is uncertain. This CDR3 has 10 amino acids. The germline V gene has CDR1 GTSNPN and CDR2 SVGIG (reference sequence). Trimming removed 6 bases at V and 7 bases at J, with 9 bases between. The CDR3 region has the DNA TGTGCCTGTGCCCTGCTTGGCTACACCTTC. Its protein product is CACALLGYTF. Together with reference TRBV30 and TRBJ1-2, the CDR3 gives the full variable domain: SQTIHQWPATLVQPVGSPLSLECTVEGTSNPNLYWYRQAAGRGLQLLFYSVGIGQISSEVPQNLSASRPQDRQFILSSKKLLLSDSGFYLCACALLGYTFGSGTRLTVV.

A few counts support this clonotype. The chain couples TRBV10-2 to TRBJ2-7; TRBD1 might be the D (5 bases). The V gene lost 6 bases and the J gene lost 7 bases, with 10 bases spanning the gap. CDR1 WSHSY and CDR2 SAAADI come from the germline V gene. CDR3 length equals 11 residues. In DNA form, the CDR3 reads TGCGCCAGCAGCATAGACAGTGAGCAGTACTTC. Residues: CASSIDSEQYF.

At least ten counts were recorded for this clonotype. The genes are TRBV6-2 or TRBV6-3 and TRBJ1-1, with D perhaps matching TRBD1 (5 bases). The CDR3 runs 15 residues. Germline V gene data show CDR1 as MNHEY and CDR2 as SVGEGT. Trimming stripped 7 bases from V and 0 bases from J, with 15 bases between. CDR3 DNA sequence: TGTGCCAGCACCGGCAGGGTAATAGTGAACACTGAAGCTTTCTTT. Translating it yields CASTGRVIVNTEAFF.

This clonotype appeared many times. J is TRBJ2-7 and V is TRBV12-3 or TRBV12-4, with a possible D match to TRBD2 (5 bases). The CDR3 runs to 14 residues. V was cut by 4 bases and J by 0 bases, with 10 bases left in between. CDR3 protein: CASSSPGSSYEQYF. The CDR3, as DNA: TGTGCCAGCAGTTCGCCGGGGAGCTCCTACGAGCAGTACTTC.

This clonotype has ten or more counts. This sequence joins TRBV3-1 and TRBJ2-7; D might be TRBD1 (5 bases). Per the germline V gene, CDR1 is LGHDT and CDR2 is YNNKEL (reference sequence). This CDR3 has 12 residues. V was shortened by 3 bases and J by 9 bases, with 12 bases between the two germline ends. CDR3 DNA: TGTGCCAGCAGCCAGCAGGGCTATGCGCAGTACTTC. Its translation is CASSQQGYAQYF.

This clonotype was seen repeatedly, ten times or more. V is TRBV12-3 or TRBV12-4 and J is TRBJ2-5, with D perhaps matching TRBD2 (6 bases). CDR3 size: 13 residues. V was trimmed by 3 bases and J by 5 bases, leaving 10 bases between them. The CDR3 sequence is CASSFLSGETQYF. The CDR3, as DNA: TGTGCCAGCAGTTTTTTGAGCGGGGAGACCCAGTACTTC.

This clonotype was recorded at least ten times. CDR3 sequence reads: CASSKDRVAEAFF. In DNA, the CDR3 is TGTGCCAGCAGCAAAGACAGGGTTGCTGAAGCTTTCTTT. This chain links TRBV6-1 with TRBJ1-1, with TRBD1 matching 7 bases. Germline trimming cut 6 bases from V and 6 bases from J; bases unmatched to any gene: 7. This CDR3 has 13 residues. The V gene's germline CDR1 is MNHNS and CDR2 SASEGT.

There are many counts of this clonotype. J is TRBJ1-2 and V is TRBV28; D gene unclear. This CDR3 has 13 amino acids. The V end was cut by 3 bases, the J end by 8 bases, with 13 bases between. CDR1 MDHEN and CDR2 SYDVKM come from the germline V gene. The CDR3 bases are TGTGCCAGCAGTTTCCGAGAGGGTACCGGCTACACCTTC. The encoded protein is CASSFREGTGYTF.

Many counts were recorded for this clonotype. The chain carries TRBV6-1 and TRBJ1-1; D may be TRBD1 (5 bases). Germline CDR1 and CDR2: MNHNS and SASEGT. V lost 6 bases, J lost 0 bases, and 11 bases lay in between. CDR3 length: 14 residues. For the CDR3, the DNA is TGTGCCAGCAGGGGGACGGTTATGAACACTGAAGCTTTCTTT. Its protein is CASRGTVMNTEAFF.

This clonotype has a count of ten or more. The chain combines TRBV7-8 with TRBJ1-1; no clear D. CDR3 length: 13 amino acids. The germline V and J ends were trimmed by 4 bases and 1 base, with 7 bases remaining between them. Per germline, CDR1 SGHVS and CDR2 FQNEAQ. This CDR3 is CASSWLRNTEAFF. The CDR3 nucleotides are TGTGCCAGCAGCTGGCTTCGGAACACTGAAGCTTTCTTT.

The V call is TRBV9, the J call TRBJ2-5; 11 nucleotides line up with TRBD2. Trimming removed 2 bases from V and 1 base from J; junction bases left unmatched: 4. CDR1 SGDLS and CDR2 YYNGEE come from the germline V gene. This CDR3 is 16 amino acids long. CDR3 bases: TGTGCCAGCAGCGTTTCCGGGACTAGCGGCCAAGAGACCCAGTACTTC. Its protein is CASSVSGTSGQETQYF.

Many counts were recorded for this clonotype. The V gene is TRBV3-1, the J gene TRBJ1-3; D is uncertain. Germline-derived CDR1 and CDR2 are LGHDT and YNNKEL (reference sequence). Trimming took off 4 bases at V and 2 bases at J, with 12 bases between the two ends. The CDR3 is 15 residues long. In DNA, the CDR3 is TGTGCCAGCAGCCGAGGTATAGGGACTGGAAACACCATATATTTT. It is translated as CASSRGIGTGNTIYF. The full variable domain, rest sourced from reference TRBV3-1 and TRBJ1-3, is DTAVSQTPKYLVTQMGNDKSIKCEQNLGHDTMYWYKQDSKKFLKIMFSYNNKELIINETVPNRFSPKSPDKAHLNLHINSLELGDSAVYFCASSRGIGTGNTIYFGEGSWLTVV.

This clonotype was recorded many times. The chain combines TRBV6-5 with TRBJ1-2, with D possibly TRBD1 on 5 matching bases. This CDR3 is 14 amino acids long. Germline V gene data show CDR1 as MNHEY and CDR2 as SVGAGI. The germline V and J ends were trimmed by 2 bases and 0 bases, with 7 bases remaining between them. The CDR3 sequence is CASSYGGSNYGYTF. As DNA, the CDR3 is TGTGCCAGCAGTTACGGGGGTTCTAACTATGGCTACACCTTC.

This clonotype was seen only a few times. The chain employs TRBV19 and TRBJ1-6; perhaps TRBD1 as D (5 bases). The CDR3 loop spans 15 amino acids. Germline assignment: CDR1 LNHDA and CDR2 SQIVND (reference sequence). Trimming pared 10 bases from V and 0 bases from J, leaving 13 bases between. The CDR3 loop is CATKWGSSYNSPLHF. The CDR3, as DNA: TGTGCCACCAAATGGGGGAGCTCCTATAATTCACCCCTCCACTTT.

This clonotype has a handful of counts. This chain connects TRBV2 to TRBJ2-7; TRBD1 is a possible D gene (5 bases). CDR3 length equals 15 residues. Trimming took 1 base from V and 3 from J, leaving 13 bases between them. Germline V CDR1 and CDR2: SNHLY, FYNNEI. The CDR3: CASSEGTLPFYEQYF. CDR3 bases: TGTGCCAGCAGTGAAGGGACACTACCATTCTACGAGCAGTACTTC. The entire variable domain, with the rest obtained from reference TRBV2 and TRBJ2-7, is as follows: EPEVTQTPSHQVTQMGQEVILRCVPISNHLYFYWYRQILGQKVEFLVSFYNNEISEKSEIFDDQFSVERPDGSNFTLKIRSTKLEDSAMYFCASSEGTLPFYEQYFGPGTRLTVT.

This clonotype was seen many times. This chain connects TRBV6-1 to TRBJ2-7; unclear D gene. Trimming pared 2 bases from V and 3 bases from J, leaving 5 bases between. The CDR3 sequence is 12 residues long. Germline V gene lookup returns CDR1 MNHNS and CDR2 SASEGT. CDR3 amino acids: CASSERSYEQYF. The DNA for the CDR3 is TGTGCCAGCAGTGAAAGGAGCTACGAGCAGTACTTC.